Listed here is a single T cell receptor (beta chain). Its specificity is not known. Germline CDR1 and CDR2: ENHRY and SYGVKD. V shed 4 bases and J 6 bases; nucleotides not matched to a gene: 7. The CDR3 length is 14 residues. The data were obtained in a study of lymphopenia after photon versus proton radiotherapy. Study results and limitations: After the lymphocyte nadir, photon-treated repertoires showed oligoclonal expansion, especially of CD8+ Temra cells. Survival link was tested only in deceased patients; proton benefit remains a possibility. Larger post-nadir TCR diversity loss correlated inversely with survival in deceased patients.

The table came from immunoSEQ multiplex PCR; TCRdb's copy has only in-frame clones and leaves some out. The sample includes about 30,000 clones, 85% to 95% of them seen just once. The sequence was collected from a woman aged 50 to 60 with cholangiocarcinoma. Sequencing was performed on peripheral blood, taken from a patient treated with photon-based radiotherapy. The chain is built from TRBV10-3 and TRBJ2-7; TRBD1 matches 9 bases. In nucleotides, the CDR3 is TGTGCCATCAGTGCAACCGGGACAGGGAGCGAGCAGTACTTC. Encoded protein: CAISATGTGSEQYF.